The next 30 T cell receptor beta chains were all read from a single sample in a study of blood T cell repertoires in COVID-19. Profiled with immunoSEQ multiplex PCR; TCRdb holds only in-frame clones, not every one. Counted here are under 130,000 clones, roughly nine tenths occurring once; the ten biggest clones make up 3% to 3.5%. The sample consisted of peripheral blood. The receptors derive from a man aged 50-60 years in a cohort sampled during active COVID-19.

The chain recombines TRBV7-9 with TRBJ2-1; 13 bases line up with TRBD2. Germline CDR1 reads SEHNR; CDR2 reads FQNEAQ (reference sequence). This CDR3 spans 16 amino acids. The trim removed 5 bases at V and 4 bases at J, leaving 5 bases unmatched. CDR3 sequence (DNA): TGTGCCAGCAGCCACGCGACTAGCGGGGGGTACAATGAGCAGTTCTTC. Protein sequence: CASSHATSGGYNEQFF.

The V call is TRBV28, the J call TRBJ1-4; perhaps TRBD1 as D (5 bases). V was cut by 7 bases and J by 7 bases, with 19 bases left in between. Germline CDR1 is MDHEN and CDR2 is SYDVKM. The CDR3 extends over 15 amino acids. CDR3 residues: CASTSLLGGGEKLFF. CDR3 DNA sequence: TGTGCCAGCACCTCACTCCTGGGGGGGGGTGAAAAACTGTTTTTT.

The chain has TRBV6-2 or TRBV6-3 and TRBJ2-7, with 8 bases aligning to TRBD1. The trim removed 0 bases at V and 6 bases at J, leaving 10 bases unmatched. From germline, CDR1 is MNHEY and CDR2 SVGEGT. This CDR3 has 16 amino acids. The CDR3 DNA reads TGTGCCAGCAGTTACTCGAGAGGGCAGGGGGCTTTCGAGCAGTACGTC. It translates to CASSYSRGQGAFEQYV.

The J gene is TRBJ2-1, the V gene TRBV10-3; TRBD2 matches at 8 bases. Germline V gene lookup returns CDR1 ENHRY and CDR2 SYGVKD. V lost 10 bases to trimming and J lost 1 base; unmatched junction nucleotides: 3. This CDR3 is 13 amino acids long. DNA for the CDR3: TGTGCCACAGAGCGGGGGTCCTACAATGAGCAGTTCTTC. Its translation is CATERGSYNEQFF.

The V gene is TRBV13, the J gene TRBJ1-1; possible D gene TRBD1, 6 bases. The V end was cut by 5 bases, the J end by 1 base, with 17 bases between. Germline assignment: CDR1 PRHDT and CDR2 FYEKMQ (reference sequence). The CDR3 is 16 amino acids. This CDR3 is CASSLGQPRGNTEAFF. CDR3 in DNA: TGTGCCAGCAGCCTCGGACAGCCACGGGGGAACACTGAAGCTTTCTTT. The complete variable domain, with remaining parts taken from reference TRBV13 and TRBJ1-1, reads AAGVIQSPRHLIKEKRETATLKCYPIPRHDTVYWYQQGPGQDPQFLISFYEKMQSDKGSIPDRFSAQQFSDYHSELNMSSLELGDSALYFCASSLGQPRGNTEAFFGQGTRLTVV.

V is TRBV6-5 and J is TRBJ1-1, with unresolved D. This CDR3 is 14 amino acids long. Trimming shortened V by 10 bases and J by 2 bases, and 17 bases separated the two germline ends. Looked up from germline, CDR1 is MNHEY and CDR2 is SVGAGI. DNA of the CDR3: TGTGCCACCTCAACTGACACCTATAACACTGAAGCTTTCTTT. This codes for CATSTDTYNTEAFF.

This clone has just one count. The chain joins TRBV6-4 to TRBJ2-7, with 12 positions matching TRBD1. The CDR3 is made up of 15 amino acids. V lost 3 bases, J lost 6 bases, and 6 bases stayed unmatched. Germline assignment: CDR1 MRHNA and CDR2 SNTAGT. The DNA for the CDR3 is TGTGCCAGCAGTGAGGGGACAGGGGGCCGGTTCGAGCAGTACGTC. Amino acid sequence: CASSEGTGGRFEQYV.

This rearrangement joins TRBV2 to TRBJ1-1; 9 bases are shared with TRBD1. From germline, CDR1 is SNHLY and CDR2 FYNNEI. The CDR3 is made up of 15 amino acids. V lost 6 bases and J lost 4; bases outside the gene matches: 9. CDR3 loop: CASRERQGVSTEAFF. Here the CDR3 DNA reads TGTGCCAGCAGGGAGAGACAGGGGGTGAGCACTGAAGCTTTCTTT. Variable domain in full (rest from reference TRBV2 and TRBJ1-1): EPEVTQTPSHQVTQMGQEVILRCVPISNHLYFYWYRQILGQKVEFLVSFYNNEISEKSEIFDDQFSVERPDGSNFTLKIRSTKLEDSAMYFCASRERQGVSTEAFFGQGTRLTVV.

The chain carries TRBV18 and TRBJ2-1; 8 bases match TRBD2. CDR3 length: 16 residues. V shed 2 bases and J 4 bases; nucleotides not matched to a gene: 7. Per the germline V gene, CDR1 is KGHSH and CDR2 is LQKENI. The CDR3 sequence: CASSPGLANTYNEQFF. CDR3 sequence (DNA): TGTGCCAGCTCACCAGGACTAGCTAACACATACAATGAGCAGTTCTTC.

This chain connects TRBV18 to TRBJ2-3; D might be TRBD2 (6 bases). The length of the CDR3 is 10 residues. V dropped 11 bases and J dropped 5 bases, with 8 bases sitting between them. CDR1 is KGHSH and CDR2 is LQKENI in the germline V gene. In DNA, the CDR3 is TGTGCCGGGCGGGGAGATACGCAGTATTTT. Translating it yields CAGRGDTQYF.

The chain joins TRBV20-1 to TRBJ2-1, with D perhaps matching TRBD1 (5 bases). Germline V gene sequence: CDR1 DFQATT, CDR2 SNEGSKA (reference sequence). The germline V and J ends were trimmed by 6 bases and 3 bases, with 6 bases remaining between them. The CDR3 sequence is 11 residues long. The CDR3 region is CSATGYNEQFF. The CDR3 nucleotides read TGCAGTGCCACAGGCTACAATGAGCAGTTCTTC.

The chain employs TRBV5-4 and TRBJ2-3; the D is unclear. The V end was cut by 0 bases, the J end by 2 bases, with 13 bases between. The germline V gene has CDR1 SGHNT and CDR2 YYREEE (reference sequence). This CDR3 has 16 residues. CDR3 sequence (DNA): TGTGCCAGCAGCTTGGGCCAAAAGCCCTCCACAGATACGCAGTATTTT. Translating gives CASSLGQKPSTDTQYF.

This chain uses TRBV29-1 with TRBJ1-6, with D uncertain. Trimming pared 5 bases from V and 0 bases from J, leaving 5 bases between. CDR3 length equals 13 residues. CDR1 SQVTM and CDR2 ANQGSEA come from the germline V gene. CDR3 sequence: CSVRSSYNSPLHF. The CDR3 nucleotides are TGCAGCGTTCGGAGCTCCTATAATTCACCCCTCCACTTT.

This clone turned up a few times. Other DNA sequences in the sample encode the same CDR3. The rearrangement uses TRBV6-5 and TRBJ1-2; D ambiguous. CDR1 MNHEY and CDR2 SVGAGI come from the germline V gene. V lost 8 bases and J lost 2, with 9 bases in between. The CDR3 totals 12 residues. The DNA for the CDR3 is TGTGCCAGCGTTGGAGGCAACTATGGCTACACCTTC. Residues: CASVGGNYGYTF.

V gene TRBV12-3 or TRBV12-4 combines with J gene TRBJ1-2; D not resolved. The V end was cut by 6 bases, the J end by 8 bases, with 16 bases between. This CDR3 has 13 residues. CDR3 nucleotide sequence: TGTGCCAGCAGCCAGCGGGCCGGGTGGGGCTACACCTTC. Amino acids: CASSQRAGWGYTF.

The table lists this clone with a count of one. The V and J genes are TRBV6-5 and TRBJ1-2; D not resolved. The germline CDR1 and CDR2 sequences are MNHEY and SVGAGI. Trimming pared 2 bases from V and 8 bases from J, leaving 12 bases between. The CDR3 is made up of 13 amino acids. CDR3: CASSYAVEGGYTF. The CDR3 DNA reads as TGTGCCAGCAGTTACGCGGTCGAGGGAGGCTACACCTTC.

The chain recombines TRBV7-9 with TRBJ2-1; D is ambiguous. There are 11 residues in the CDR3. Trimming pared 0 bases from V and 10 bases from J, leaving 4 bases between. Germline V gene lookup returns CDR1 SEHNR and CDR2 FQNEAQ (reference sequence). The CDR3 loop reads CASSLAGEQFF. Here the CDR3 DNA reads TGTGCCAGCAGCTTAGCCGGGGAGCAGTTCTTC.

DNA of the CDR3: TGTGCTAGTGGTTTGGGACGGGGTGAGGACAGGACAGGGAGCACCGGGGAGCTGTTTTTT. Translated, it gives CASGLGRGEDRTGSTGELFF. The chain has TRBV12-5 and TRBJ2-2; 8 positions agree with TRBD1. Losses at the gene ends were 1 base for V and 4 bases for J; bases not matched to a gene: 17. Germline CDR1 reads LGHNT; CDR2 reads FRNRAP. The CDR3 has 20 amino acids.

The rearrangement uses TRBV5-1 and TRBJ2-2; TRBD1 matches at 7 bases. Germline trimming cut 4 bases from V and 2 bases from J; bases unmatched to any gene: 5. The CDR3 consists of 15 residues. CDR1 and CDR2 (germline): SGHRS, YFSETQ. The CDR3 nucleotides are TGCGCCAGCAGCCCTCGGACAGGAAACACCGGGGAGCTGTTTTTT. It encodes CASSPRTGNTGELFF.

The chain recombines TRBV7-2 with TRBJ1-3, with D perhaps TRBD1 (5 bases). The CDR3 consists of 15 residues. V gave up 0 bases and J gave up 1 base, with 7 bases separating them. CDR1 and CDR2 (germline): SGHTA, FQGNSA. CDR3 coding DNA: TGTGCCAGCAGCTTAGCGGCAGGGTCTGGAAACACCATATATTTT. It translates to CASSLAAGSGNTIYF.

The genes are TRBV11-2 and TRBJ2-1, with D possibly TRBD2 on 5 matching bases. CDR3 length: 18 residues. Germline values: CDR1 SGHAT, CDR2 FQNNGV. Between the trimmed V and J ends, which lost 3 bases and 0 bases, there was a span of 18 bases. CDR3 sequence (DNA): TGTGCCAGCAGCTTCTTGTCGGCGGGTCCTCGCTCCTACAATGAGCAGTTCTTC. Protein sequence: CASSFLSAGPRSYNEQFF.

J is TRBJ2-3 and V is TRBV6-2 or TRBV6-3; perhaps TRBD1 as D (6 bases). This CDR3 is 16 amino acids long. Trimming shortened V by 2 bases and J by 0 bases, and 12 bases separated the two germline ends. Germline V gene sequence: CDR1 MNHEY, CDR2 SVGEGT. This chain's CDR3 is CASSYPDRTSTDTQYF. CDR3 sequence (DNA): TGTGCCAGCAGTTACCCTGACAGGACTAGCACAGATACGCAGTATTTT.

This clone has just one count. The chain couples TRBV5-1 to TRBJ2-7, with TRBD1 identical over 10 bases. Unmatched junction bases numbered 5, after V lost 2 bases and J lost 6 bases. The CDR3 contains 14 residues. Germline-derived CDR1 and CDR2 are SGHRS and YFSETQ. CDR3 region: CASSLMTGGGEQYF. In DNA form, the CDR3 reads TGCGCCAGCAGCTTAATGACAGGGGGCGGCGAGCAGTACTTC. The variable domain in full, completed from reference TRBV5-1 and TRBJ2-7, reads KAGVTQTPRYLIKTRGQQVTLSCSPISGHRSVSWYQQTPGQGLQFLFEYFSETQRNKGNFPGRFSGRQFSNSRSEMNVSTLELGDSALYLCASSLMTGGGEQYFGPGTRLTVT.

The chain couples TRBV3-1 (or the pseudogene TRBV3-2) to TRBJ1-5; D is undetermined. Germline V gives CDR1 LGHDT, CDR2 YNNKEL (reference sequence). This CDR3 contains 12 residues. The V end was cut by 2 bases, the J end by 9 bases, with 8 bases between. The CDR3 coding sequence is TGTGCCAGCAGCCAACTCCTCGGGCCCCAGCATTTT. It translates to CASSQLLGPQHF.

The rearrangement joins TRBV19 to TRBJ2-5; D ambiguous. Trimming removed 0 bases from V and 2 bases from J, with 4 bases in between. The CDR3 is made up of 13 amino acids. CDR1 LNHDA and CDR2 SQIVND come from the germline V gene (reference sequence). The DNA for the CDR3 is TGTGCCAGTAGTATAGACAGTCAAGAGACCCAGTACTTC. It codes for CASSIDSQETQYF.

The genes are TRBV7-9 and TRBJ1-4; D gene uncertain. The CDR3 is 12 residues long. Trimming took 3 bases from V and 10 from J, leaving 9 bases between them. The germline gives CDR1 SEHNR, CDR2 FQNEAQ (reference sequence). The CDR3 DNA follows: TGTGCCAGCAGCTTGGCGGGGTCAAAACTGTTTTTT. It encodes CASSLAGSKLFF.

J is TRBJ2-3 and V is TRBV6-2 or TRBV6-3; tentative D call: TRBD2 (5 bases). The CDR3 loop spans 15 amino acids. The V end was cut by 5 bases, the J end by 4 bases, with 16 bases between. CDR1 and CDR2 from the germline V gene are MNHEY and SVGEGT. CDR3: CASSNRLISPDTQYF. The CDR3 coding sequence is TGTGCCAGCAGTAACAGACTAATCAGTCCAGATACGCAGTATTTT.

The DNA of the CDR3 is TGTGCCAGCAGTTACTCGTGGGTCCTAAGGGGGACTGAAGCTTTCTTT. This codes for CASSYSWVLRGTEAFF. The V and J genes are TRBV6-5 and TRBJ1-1; D is perhaps TRBD1 (6 bases). This CDR3 has 16 amino acids. Trimming stripped 0 bases from V and 5 bases from J, with 16 bases between. Germline assignment: CDR1 MNHEY and CDR2 SVGAGI.

V is TRBV2 and J is TRBJ2-5; 9 positions match TRBD1. The CDR3 is 14 amino acids. Trimming at V came to 5 bases and at J to 5 bases, leaving 6 bases not matched to a gene. Germline CDR1 is SNHLY and CDR2 is FYNNEI. The CDR3 nucleotides read TGTGCCAGCAGTCCAGGACAGGGGAGGGAGACCCAGTACTTC. Translating gives CASSPGQGRETQYF.

The gene calls are TRBV29-1 and TRBJ2-7, with 8 bases matching TRBD1. CDR1 is SQVTM and CDR2 is ANQGSEA in the germline V gene. The CDR3 runs 12 residues. V shed 4 bases and J 3 bases; nucleotides not matched to a gene: 2. This CDR3 is CSVVGQGYEQYV. The CDR3 coding sequence is TGCAGCGTTGTAGGACAGGGCTACGAGCAGTACGTC.